This TCR beta chain was obtained from a study of T cell responses to AZD1222 COVID-19 vaccine. Germline V gene data show CDR1 as SEHNR and CDR2 as FQNEAQ (reference sequence). The CDR3 sequence is 15 residues long. Unmatched junction bases numbered 14, after V lost 8 bases and J lost 6 bases. Study-wide results and caveats: Repertoire sampling occurred only after the peak T cell response. Recipients of AZD1222 seropositive at baseline numbered only 6 or 7.

Sequencing used immunoSEQ multiplex PCR; TCRdb keeps in-frame clones, though not all of them. The table includes about 150,000 clones, 80% to 95% detected once. As to this clone: The antigen remains undetermined.

The chain has TRBV7-9 and TRBJ2-3; 7 nucleotides align to TRBD2. The specimen was peripheral blood, collected 28 days after the second AZD1222 dose. The TCR was taken from an adult who received the AZD1222 COVID-19 vaccine. The DNA of the CDR3 is TGTGCCAGCCAAAGCGTGCGGGGGTTAGAGGATACGCAGTATTTT. Amino acid sequence: CASQSVRGLEDTQYF.